This T cell receptor beta chain was sequenced during a study of Ad26.COV2.S vaccination and SARS-CoV-2 variants. Study-wide background: The authors gave Ad26.COV2.S intramuscularly, either once or twice 56 days apart. Overall study findings and caveats: Across vaccine and placebo recipients, the breadth of non-spike TCRs was similar. Total responses of T cells may have been underestimated by the analyses of TCR breadth and depth.

CDR1 and CDR2 (germline): MRHNA, SNTAGT. The trim removed 0 bases at V and 4 bases at J, leaving 1 base unmatched. This CDR3 contains 15 residues. The table came from immunoSEQ multiplex PCR; TCRdb's copy has only in-frame clones and leaves some out. The data show nearly 400,000 clones, over 75% seen once. Treatment of the sample: 15 to 20 received Ad26.COV2.S at low or high dose, single or two shots; five or six received placebo; per-sample allocation not given. Samples came from day 63 after the first vaccine or placebo injection. Within Boston, the person who donated was an adult of 18-55 years. This clone was found a few times. Its antigen is unidentified. This sample includes further DNA sequences coding for the same CDR3.

The specimen comprised peripheral blood, sampled in a trial of Ad26.COV2.S vaccine versus placebo. The receptor was derived from a person aged 18-65 years who received the Ad26.COV2.S COVID-19 vaccine or a placebo. The chain combines TRBV6-4 with TRBJ2-1, with 9 bases matching TRBD2. In DNA, the CDR3 is TGTGCCAGCAGTGACTCTAGCGGGAGTTACAATGAGCAGTTCTTC. Its translation: CASSDSSGSYNEQFF.